A selection of T cell receptor beta chains follows, all from one sample in a study of chronic HIV infection and antiretroviral therapy. TCRdb fed the 5' RACE reads into MiXCR, producing one record per CDR3 protein. The sample shows 45,000 to 60,000 distinct CDR3 sequences, approximately 20% of them seen only once. The sequencing sample was made of peripheral blood. The origin of the receptors is an adult who had HIV and had not received antiretroviral therapy, or was an uninfected healthy control (not recorded which). CDR3s include the opening cysteine and the closing phenylalanine or tryptophan. The D gene is left open where the match is weak. For some rows the clone size is stated as once, few or many, or as a class when expanded; others skip it.

d_call,v_call,j_call,clone_size,cdr3_aa,cdr3_nt
NA,TRBV10-3,TRBJ2-3,few,CAISRTDTQYF,TGTGCCATCAGTAGAACAGATACGCAGTATTTT
TRBD2,TRBV27,TRBJ2-2,NA,CASSFRTSGSTGELFF,TGTGCCAGCAGTTTTCGGACTAGCGGGAGCACCGGGGAGCTGTTTTTT
TRBD2,TRBV27,TRBJ2-1,few,CASSSSGRSKFF,TGTGCCAGCAGTTCCAGCGGGAGATCAAAGTTCTTC
NA,TRBV15,TRBJ2-4,NA,CATRQGEPKNIQYF,TGTGCCACTAGACAAGGGGAGCCCAAAAACATTCAGTACTTC
NA,TRBV6-2/TRBV6-3,TRBJ1-2,few,CASSYEGGGRTYGYTF,TGTGCCAGCAGTTACGAAGGGGGAGGAAGGACCTATGGCTACACCTTC
NA,TRBV4-2,TRBJ1-4,NA,CASSLQGRDEKLFF,TGTGCCAGCAGCCTGCAGGGGAGGGATGAAAAACTGTTTTTT
NA,TRBV2,TRBJ2-3,NA,CASRLEVVADTQYF,TGTGCCAGCAGGTTGGAAGTGGTGGCAGATACGCAGTATTTT
TRBD1,TRBV28,TRBJ1-4,NA,CASSLSGTGGEKLFF,TGTGCCAGCAGTTTAAGCGGGACAGGGGGTGAAAAACTGTTTTTT
TRBD2,TRBV5-1,TRBJ2-7,few,CASSVDSGRAYEQYF,TGCGCCAGCAGCGTTGATAGCGGGAGGGCCTACGAGCAGTACTTC
TRBD1,TRBV7-9,TRBJ1-5,NA,CASSSGQGSQPQHF,TGTGCCAGCAGCTCCGGACAGGGAAGCCAGCCCCAGCATTTT
NA,TRBV20-1,TRBJ2-1,few,CSASHGQNNEQFF,TGCAGTGCTAGTCACGGACAGAACAATGAGCAGTTCTTC
NA,TRBV12-3/TRBV12-4,TRBJ1-1,NA,CASSLTRAKAFF,TGTGCCAGCAGTTTAACCAGGGCTAAAGCTTTCTTT
TRBD2,TRBV29-1,TRBJ2-3,few,CSVGLPSGSRDTQYF,TGCAGCGTTGGATTGCCTAGCGGGAGTCGAGATACGCAGTATTTT
NA,TRBV30,TRBJ1-2,NA,CAWSVRRAARDGYTF,TGTGCCTGGAGTGTACGGAGGGCGGCCCGTGATGGCTACACCTTC
NA,TRBV9,TRBJ1-1,medium-sized,CASSVPVNTEAFF,TGTGCCAGCAGCGTACCAGTGAACACTGAAGCTTTCTTT
NA,TRBV28,TRBJ1-6,NA,CASSLWITGSPLHF,TGTGCCAGCAGTTTATGGATAACGGGTTCACCCCTCCACTTT
NA,TRBV7-8,TRBJ2-3,few,CASRKSTDTQYF,TGTGCCAGCAGGAAAAGTACAGATACGCAGTATTTT
NA,TRBV20-1,TRBJ2-3,few,CSASGKEADTQYF,TGCAGTGCTAGCGGCAAGGAGGCAGATACGCAGTATTTT
TRBD2,TRBV6-1,TRBJ2-1,few,CASSPGLGTYNEQFF,TGTGCCAGCAGCCCGGGACTAGGGACCTACAATGAGCAGTTCTTC
NA,TRBV28,TRBJ1-2,NA,CASSRVANYGYTF,TGTGCCAGCAGTCGGGTAGCTAACTATGGCTACACCTTC
NA,TRBV7-9,TRBJ2-5,NA,CASSPEAQYF,TGTGCCAGCAGCCCGGAGGCCCAGTACTTC
NA,TRBV3-1,TRBJ2-3,NA,CASSQGFTQYF,TGTGCCAGCAGCCAAGGTTTTACGCAGTATTTT
TRBD2,TRBV30,TRBJ2-3,NA,CAWSAAGTRLTDTQYF,TGTGCCTGGAGTGCCGCCGGGACTAGGTTAACAGATACGCAGTATTTT
NA,TRBV7-6,TRBJ1-1,NA,CASRLGALGTEAFF,TGTGCCAGCAGATTAGGGGCCCTGGGCACTGAAGCTTTCTTT
NA,TRBV27,TRBJ2-1,few,CASSLSPWDPYNEQFF,TGTGCCAGCAGTTTATCCCCCTGGGACCCCTACAATGAGCAGTTCTTC
NA,TRBV19,TRBJ1-6,many,CASRIKGLSYNSPLHF,TGTGCCAGTAGAATAAAAGGACTCTCCTATAATTCACCCCTCCACTTT
NA,TRBV7-8,TRBJ2-3,few,CASSDRQNTDTQYF,TGTGCCAGCAGCGACCGCCAGAACACAGATACGCAGTATTTT
NA,TRBV7-2,TRBJ2-4,NA,CASSVGKNIQYF,TGTGCCAGCAGCGTAGGAAAAAACATTCAGTACTTC
NA,TRBV2,TRBJ2-4,many,CASSRMTRDIQYF,TGTGCCAGCAGTCGCATGACAAGGGACATTCAGTACTTC
NA,TRBV28,TRBJ1-5,NA,CASTRQLNQPQHF,TGTGCCAGCACCCGACAGCTCAATCAGCCCCAGCATTTT
NA,TRBV9,TRBJ1-2,NA,CASSVARESVSSPVVGYTF,TGTGCCAGCAGCGTAGCTAGGGAGTCAGTAAGCTCTCCAGTAGTTGGCTACACCTTC
NA,TRBV29-1,TRBJ1-4,once,CSAQINEKLFF,TGCAGCGCCCAGATTAATGAAAAACTGTTTTTT
NA,TRBV6-4,TRBJ1-1,NA,CASSDSAGSAEAFF,TGTGCCAGCAGTGACTCCGCAGGGAGCGCTGAAGCTTTCTTT
NA,TRBV5-6,TRBJ2-5,NA,CASSLLSGEKTQYF,TGTGCCAGCAGCTTGTTATCCGGTGAGAAGACCCAGTACTTC
NA,TRBV28,TRBJ1-5,few,CASLTGPNQPQHF,TGTGCCAGCCTGACAGGCCCCAATCAGCCCCAGCATTTT
NA,TRBV4-2,TRBJ2-3,few,CASSLYKAASTDTQYF,TGTGCCAGCAGCCTCTATAAAGCGGCTAGCACAGATACGCAGTATTTT
NA,TRBV4-1,TRBJ2-5,many,CASSQGGLQETQYF,TGCGCCAGCAGCCAAGGGGGACTTCAAGAGACCCAGTACTTC
NA,TRBV16,TRBJ2-7,NA,CASSPLPETPSRNEQYF,TGTGCCAGCAGCCCCCTCCCGGAGACACCTAGCCGGAACGAGCAGTACTTC
NA,TRBV12-3/TRBV12-4,TRBJ2-1,NA,CASSFGNGYNEQFF,TGTGCCAGCAGTTTCGGGAACGGATACAATGAGCAGTTCTTC
TRBD2,TRBV29-1,TRBJ2-1,NA,CSVEDPGLGYNEQFF,TGCAGCGTTGAAGACCCGGGACTAGGCTACAATGAGCAGTTCTTC
NA,TRBV7-3,TRBJ2-7,NA,CASSLGREQGEQYF,TGTGCCAGCAGCTTAGGGCGGGAACAAGGAGAGCAGTACTTC
NA,TRBV7-9,TRBJ1-5,NA,CASSSTRGQPQHF,TGTGCCAGCAGCTCCACAAGGGGGCAGCCCCAGCATTTT
NA,TRBV2,TRBJ1-5,few,CASNPEGGSQPQHF,TGTGCCAGCAACCCTGAGGGGGGTTCCCAGCCCCAGCATTTT
TRBD1,TRBV5-1,TRBJ2-5,many,CASSRGQGRTQETQYF,TGCGCCAGCAGCAGAGGACAGGGTCGAACCCAAGAGACCCAGTACTTC
NA,TRBV10-2,TRBJ1-3,NA,CASSRALDGNTIYF,TGCGCCAGCAGTAGGGCTCTGGATGGGAACACCATATATTTT
NA,TRBV7-9,TRBJ1-4,few,CASSLGRPNEKLFF,TGTGCCAGCAGCTTAGGGAGACCCAATGAAAAACTGTTTTTT
TRBD1,TRBV28,TRBJ2-7,few,CASSPRTGIVHEQYF,TGTGCCAGCAGTCCCCGGACAGGGATTGTCCACGAGCAGTACTTC
NA,TRBV27,TRBJ2-3,many,CASSYSHVGRDKDTQYF,TGTGCCAGCAGTTATAGTCATGTGGGGCGGGATAAAGATACGCAGTATTTT
TRBD2,TRBV25-1,TRBJ2-3,NA,CASSVRGSSTDTQYF,TGTGCCAGCAGTGTGCGCGGGAGCAGCACAGATACGCAGTATTTT
NA,TRBV27,TRBJ2-7,few,CASSFRQASYEQYF,TGTGCCAGCAGTTTCCGACAGGCTTCCTACGAGCAGTACTTC
NA,TRBV27,TRBJ2-7,few,CASSLSRDTHEQYF,TGTGCCAGCAGTTTGTCCCGGGACACCCACGAGCAGTACTTC
NA,TRBV6-1,TRBJ2-7,NA,CASIGAEQYF,TGTGCCAGCATTGGGGCAGAGCAGTACTTC
NA,TRBV24-1,TRBJ1-5,few,CATSDPRGPDQPQHF,TGTGCCACCAGTGATCCCCGGGGCCCGGATCAGCCCCAGCATTTT
TRBD2,TRBV28,TRBJ2-2,NA,CASTLRTRPVTGELFF,TGTGCCAGCACCTTGAGGACTAGGCCTGTTACCGGGGAGCTGTTTTTT
TRBD1,TRBV6-6,TRBJ1-2,NA,CASSSTPQGAGYTF,TGTGCCAGCAGCTCCACCCCACAGGGGGCTGGCTACACCTTC
TRBD1,TRBV7-2,TRBJ1-5,few,CASSDGTVRNQPQHF,TGTGCCAGCAGCGACGGGACAGTTCGCAATCAGCCCCAGCATTTT
NA,TRBV7-8,TRBJ2-7,few,CASSPPWVYEQYF,TGTGCCAGCAGCCCGCCCTGGGTGTACGAGCAGTACTTC
NA,TRBV5-1,TRBJ2-7,NA,CASSLDGREQYF,TGCGCCAGCAGCTTGGACGGGCGCGAGCAGTACTTC